The present TCR beta chain was sequenced within a study of PD-1 blockade in classical Hodgkin lymphoma (dated by TCRdb to 2018 to 2020). For context, the study as a whole: Nivolumab dosing was 3 mg/kg intravenously every 2 weeks, continuing until either disease progression or unacceptable toxicity. The study used TCR beta sequencing and CyTOF to define a peripheral blood immune signature of response to PD-1 blockade in classical Hodgkin lymphoma.

From the cysteine through the phenylalanine, the CDR3 covers 16 amino acids. Only the CDR3 DNA is retained, 48 bases long and in frame from the first base. The germline V gene specifies SGHTA as CDR1 and FQGNSA as CDR2. Here V drops 11 bases and J drops 0 bases, and the junction holds 15 bases not matched to any gene. This clone was seen a single time. No antigen is known for it. No quality values exist for individual bases; no much larger clone is one base distant. This specimen's time point label, per the study, means: cycle 4 day 1 (C4D1), after 5 to 7 weeks of nivolumab. Every trial patient had relapsed following autologous stem cell transplantation, and prior brentuximab vedotin exposure was what differed among cohorts A, B and C. The trial cohort comprised 56 patients with relapsed/refractory classical Hodgkin lymphoma whose best overall responses were complete response, partial response or progressive disease. Single-agent nivolumab was administered to trial patients in the multi-cohort phase II CheckMate 205 trial. Best overall response was determined by an independent review committee according to the 2007 International Working Group response criteria. Trial PBMCs were collected immediately before nivolumab initiation (C1D1) and during therapy at cycle 2 day 1 and cycle 4 day 1. Peripheral blood was collected in 8 mL Vacutainer Cell Preparation Tubes, from which PBMCs were isolated by centrifugation and then cryopreserved.

Overall study results and their limits: Trial patients with a complete response had baseline diversity similar to that of newly diagnosed patients, while partial responders and progressors had significantly lower diversity. Diversity was lower in patients who began nivolumab less than 1 year after ASCT, so these patients were left out of later analyses to avoid confounding by immune reconstitution. A significant rise by C4D1 was seen in CD4+ but not CD8+ TCR diversity (p=0.0027 vs p=0.16), with the rise being most apparent in complete responders (p=0.02). The study was limited to a single clinical trial cohort, and causes of repertoire differences, possibly disease activity or prior therapy, remained undefined. Baseline TCR diversity was reported to be lower in newly diagnosed patients than in healthy donors and to be lower still in relapsed/refractory patients.

The Qiagen DNeasy kit was used to extract genomic DNA from unsorted PBMCs and from the negatively selected CD4+ and CD8+ fractions. Using primers that anneal to V and J segments, immunoSEQ multiplex PCR amplified the TCR beta CDR3 regions. A synthetic immune receptor repertoire was used to minimize amplification bias, and any residual bias was removed computationally once sequencing was done. Concerning the study's data processing: Repertoire diversity was quantified as the Shannon entropy index using custom Python scripts. The unsorted, CD4+ and CD8+ repertoires were each analyzed separately, with the exception of combined analyses, where CD4+ and CD8+ sequences were merged in silico. Clonal expansion was defined as at least a 2-fold frequency increase after treatment relative to C1D1, with a pseudocount of 0.5 for undetected baseline clones. Clones with 0 or 1 copy at C1D1 were classified as singleton clones, and clones with 2 or more copies were classified as non-singleton clones. By matching protein sequences in sorted samples from the same patient, clones expanded in unsorted samples were annotated as CD4+, CD8+ or unknown. Diversity changes from C1D1 to C4D1 were tested in paired samples using Wilcoxon tests. TCRdb's version of the immuneACCESS table is confined to in-frame rearrangements and falls short of the full clone set. An unresolved V gene accounts for under half of the shortfall where checked; the remainder is of unknown origin. V and J calls and clone size are copied from that table; D and trimming were computed from the DNA. The table for this sample lists about 27,000 clones; around three quarters of them were counted only once. The ten largest clones add up to under 4.5% of the sample.

Material: peripheral blood mononuclear cells (PBMCs), obtained before the fourth cycle of nivolumab. Rearrangement joined TRBV7-2 to TRBJ1-1; 7 middle bases align to TRBD1. The TCR sequence derives from a human donor with classical Hodgkin lymphoma. The nucleotide sequence reads as follows: TGTGCCGTCCGGGGGGGACAGTCGCTTATGAACACTGAAGCTTTCTTT. Its coded protein is CAVRGGQSLMNTEAFF.